This T cell receptor beta chain was retrieved from a study of siplizumab effects on memory and regulatory T cells. Generated by immunoSEQ multiplex PCR, the TCRdb table keeps only in-frame clones and is missing some. This sample has roughly 120,000 clones; more than 90% occur once, and the top ten carry 1.3%. The CDR3 spans 15 residues. The V segment lost 5 bases and the J segment 2 bases; nucleotides outside the gene matches: 8. The germline V gene encodes CDR1 KGHSH and CDR2 LQKENI. A single count supports this clone. This sequence was found in a human donor in good health. The rearrangement uses TRBV18 and TRBJ1-2; TRBD1 agrees at 7 bases. The specimen sequenced was CD4+ T cells sorted from blood. CDR3 DNA: TGTGCCAGCTCATTCGTAGGACAGGAGAACTATGGCTACACCTTC. This encodes CASSFVGQENYGYTF. Full variable domain (missing parts from reference TRBV18 and TRBJ1-2): NAGVMQNPRHLVRRRGQEARLRCSPMKGHSHVYWYRQLPEEGLKFMVYLQKENIIDESGMPKERFSAEFPKEGPSILRIQQVVRGDSAAYFCASSFVGQENYGYTFGSGTRLTVV.